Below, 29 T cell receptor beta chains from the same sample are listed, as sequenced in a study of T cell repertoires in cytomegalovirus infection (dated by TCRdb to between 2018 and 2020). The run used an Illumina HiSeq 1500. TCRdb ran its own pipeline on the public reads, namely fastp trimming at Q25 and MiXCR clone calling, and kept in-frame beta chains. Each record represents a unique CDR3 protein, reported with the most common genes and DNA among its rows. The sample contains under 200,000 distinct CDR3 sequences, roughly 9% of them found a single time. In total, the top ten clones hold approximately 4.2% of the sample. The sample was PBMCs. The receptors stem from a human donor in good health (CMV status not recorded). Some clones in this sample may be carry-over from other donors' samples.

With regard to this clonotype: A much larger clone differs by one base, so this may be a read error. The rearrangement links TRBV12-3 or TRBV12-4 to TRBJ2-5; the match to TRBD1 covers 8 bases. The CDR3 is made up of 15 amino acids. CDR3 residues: CASTIPGTGQETQHF. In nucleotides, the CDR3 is TGTGCCAGCACTATCCCTGGGACAGGACAAGAGACCCAGCACTTC.

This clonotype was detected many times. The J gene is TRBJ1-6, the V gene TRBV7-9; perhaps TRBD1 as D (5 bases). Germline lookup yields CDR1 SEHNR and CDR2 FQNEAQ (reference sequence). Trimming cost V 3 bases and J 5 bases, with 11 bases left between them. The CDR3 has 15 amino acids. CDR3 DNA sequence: TGTGCCAGCAGCTTGGATTGGGGCAATAATTCACCCCTCCACTTT. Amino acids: CASSLDWGNNSPLHF.

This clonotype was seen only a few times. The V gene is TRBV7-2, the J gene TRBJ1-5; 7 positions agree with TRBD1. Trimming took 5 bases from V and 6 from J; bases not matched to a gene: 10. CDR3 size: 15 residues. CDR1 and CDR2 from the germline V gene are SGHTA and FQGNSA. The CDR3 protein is CASSRLQGNTQPQHF. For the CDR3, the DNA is TGTGCCAGCAGCCGATTACAGGGGAATACTCAGCCCCAGCATTTT.

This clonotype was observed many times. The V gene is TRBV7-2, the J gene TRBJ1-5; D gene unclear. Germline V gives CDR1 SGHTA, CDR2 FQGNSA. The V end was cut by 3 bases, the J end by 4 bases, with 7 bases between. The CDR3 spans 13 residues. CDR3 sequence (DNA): TGTGCCAGCAGCTTTGAAAGGAATCAGCCCCAGCATTTT. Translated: CASSFERNQPQHF.

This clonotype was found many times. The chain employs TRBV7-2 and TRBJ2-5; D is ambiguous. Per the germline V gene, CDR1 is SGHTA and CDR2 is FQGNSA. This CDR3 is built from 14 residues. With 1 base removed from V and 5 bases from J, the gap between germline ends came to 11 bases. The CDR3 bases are TGTGCCAGCAGCTTAGTGGGCGGAAGGGAGACCCAGTACTTC. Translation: CASSLVGGRETQYF.

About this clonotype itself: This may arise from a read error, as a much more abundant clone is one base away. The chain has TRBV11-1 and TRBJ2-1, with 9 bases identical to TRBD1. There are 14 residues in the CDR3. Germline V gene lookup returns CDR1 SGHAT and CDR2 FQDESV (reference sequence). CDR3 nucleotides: TGTGCCAGCAGCCAGGGACAGGGCTATAATGAGCAGATCTTC. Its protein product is CASSQGQGYNEQIF.

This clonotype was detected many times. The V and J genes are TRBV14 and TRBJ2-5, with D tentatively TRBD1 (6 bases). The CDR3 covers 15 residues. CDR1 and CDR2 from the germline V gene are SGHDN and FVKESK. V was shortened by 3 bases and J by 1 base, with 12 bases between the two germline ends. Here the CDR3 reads CASSQKGHPQETQYF. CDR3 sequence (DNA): TGTGCCAGCAGCCAGAAGGGACACCCCCAAGAGACCCAGTACTTC.

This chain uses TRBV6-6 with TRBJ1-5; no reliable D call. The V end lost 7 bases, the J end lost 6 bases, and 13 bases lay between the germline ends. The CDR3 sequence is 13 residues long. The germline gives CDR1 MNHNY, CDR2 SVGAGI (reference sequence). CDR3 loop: CASTPPDSQPQHF. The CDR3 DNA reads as TGTGCCAGCACCCCCCCGGATTCTCAGCCCCAGCATTTT.

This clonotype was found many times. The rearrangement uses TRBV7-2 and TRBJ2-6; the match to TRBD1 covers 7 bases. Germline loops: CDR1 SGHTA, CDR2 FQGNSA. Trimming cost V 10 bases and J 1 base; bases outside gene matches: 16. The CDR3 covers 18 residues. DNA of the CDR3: TGTGCCAACCTACAAGCCGGGACAGAAATATCTGGGGCCAACGTCCTGACTTTC. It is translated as CANLQAGTEISGANVLTF.

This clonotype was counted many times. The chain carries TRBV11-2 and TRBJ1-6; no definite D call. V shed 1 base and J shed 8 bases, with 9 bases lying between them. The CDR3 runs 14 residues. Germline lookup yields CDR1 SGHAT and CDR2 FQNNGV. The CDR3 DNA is TGTGCCAGCAGCTTAGGGTCGAGCTATTCACCCCTCCACTTT. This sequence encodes CASSLGSSYSPLHF.

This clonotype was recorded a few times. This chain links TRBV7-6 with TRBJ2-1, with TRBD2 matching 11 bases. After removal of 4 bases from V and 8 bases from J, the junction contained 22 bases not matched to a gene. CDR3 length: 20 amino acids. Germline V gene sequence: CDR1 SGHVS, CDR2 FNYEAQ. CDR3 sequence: CASSSILGVGLAGPGYEQFF. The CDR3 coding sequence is TGTGCCAGCAGCTCTATTCTAGGGGTCGGACTAGCGGGTCCCGGGTATGAGCAGTTCTTC.

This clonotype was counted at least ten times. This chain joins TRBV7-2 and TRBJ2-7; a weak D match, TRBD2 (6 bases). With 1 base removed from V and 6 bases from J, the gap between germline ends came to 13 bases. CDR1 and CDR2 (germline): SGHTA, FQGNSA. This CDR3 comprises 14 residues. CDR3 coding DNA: TGTGCCAGCAGCTTAGGGGGCGGGGTGCGCGAGCAGTACTTC. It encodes CASSLGGGVREQYF.

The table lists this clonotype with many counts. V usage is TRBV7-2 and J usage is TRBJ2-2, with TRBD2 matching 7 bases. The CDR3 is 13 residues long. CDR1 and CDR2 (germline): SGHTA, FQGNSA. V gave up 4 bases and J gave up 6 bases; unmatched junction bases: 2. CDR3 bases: TGTGCCAGCAGCTCCGGACTAGCCGGGGAGCTGTTTTTT. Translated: CASSSGLAGELFF. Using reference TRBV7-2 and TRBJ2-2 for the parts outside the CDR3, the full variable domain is GAGVSQSPSNKVTEKGKDVELRCDPISGHTALYWYRQSLGQGLEFLIYFQGNSAPDKSGLPSDRFSAERTGGSVSTLTIQRTQQEDSAVYLCASSSGLAGELFFGEGSRLTVL.

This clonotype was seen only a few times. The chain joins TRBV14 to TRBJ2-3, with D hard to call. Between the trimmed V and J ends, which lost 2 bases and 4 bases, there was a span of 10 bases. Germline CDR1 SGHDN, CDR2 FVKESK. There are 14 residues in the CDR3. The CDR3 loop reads CASSQLTFPDTQYF. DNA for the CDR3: TGTGCCAGCAGCCAACTTACATTTCCAGATACGCAGTATTTT.

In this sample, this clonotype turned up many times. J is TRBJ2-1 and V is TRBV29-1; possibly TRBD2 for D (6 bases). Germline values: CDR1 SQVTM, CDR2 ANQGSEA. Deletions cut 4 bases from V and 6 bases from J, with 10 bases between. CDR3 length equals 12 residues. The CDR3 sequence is CSVGDSTNEQFF. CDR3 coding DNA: TGCAGCGTTGGGGACTCAACCAATGAGCAGTTCTTC.

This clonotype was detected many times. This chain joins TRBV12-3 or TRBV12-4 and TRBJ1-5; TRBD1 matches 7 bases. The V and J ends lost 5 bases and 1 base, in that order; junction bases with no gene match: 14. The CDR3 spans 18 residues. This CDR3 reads CASSSGGRAGGSNQPQHF. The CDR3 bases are TGTGCCAGCAGTAGTGGGGGACGGGCAGGGGGAAGCAATCAGCCCCAGCATTTT.

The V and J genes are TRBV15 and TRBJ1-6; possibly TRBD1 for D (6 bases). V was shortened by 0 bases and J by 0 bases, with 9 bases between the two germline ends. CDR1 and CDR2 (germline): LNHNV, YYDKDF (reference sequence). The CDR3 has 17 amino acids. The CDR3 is CATSRDLGGSYNSPLHF. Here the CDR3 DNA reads TGTGCCACCAGCAGAGATTTAGGGGGCTCCTATAATTCACCCCTCCACTTT.

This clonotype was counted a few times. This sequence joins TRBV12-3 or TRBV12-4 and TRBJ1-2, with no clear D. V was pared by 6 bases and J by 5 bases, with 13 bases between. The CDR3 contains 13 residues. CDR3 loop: CASRRSTTYGYTF. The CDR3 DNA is TGTGCCAGCAGACGGTCCACTACGTATGGCTACACCTTC.

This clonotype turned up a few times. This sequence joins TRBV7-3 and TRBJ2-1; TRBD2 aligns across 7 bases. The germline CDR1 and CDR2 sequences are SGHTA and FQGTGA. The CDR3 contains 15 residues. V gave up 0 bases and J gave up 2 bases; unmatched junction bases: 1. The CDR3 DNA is TGTGCCAGCAGCTTAACGGGAGGGCCCTACAATGAGCAGTTCTTC. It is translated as CASSLTGGPYNEQFF. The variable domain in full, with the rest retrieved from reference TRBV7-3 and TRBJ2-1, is GAGVSQTPSNKVTEKGKYVELRCDPISGHTALYWYRQSLGQGPEFLIYFQGTGAADDSGLPNDRFFAVRPEGSVSTLKIQRTERGDSAVYLCASSLTGGPYNEQFFGPGTRLTVL.

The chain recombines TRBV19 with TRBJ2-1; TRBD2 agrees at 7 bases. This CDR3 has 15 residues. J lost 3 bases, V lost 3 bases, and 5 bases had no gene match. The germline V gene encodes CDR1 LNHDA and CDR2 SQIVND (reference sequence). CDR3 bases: TGTGCCAGTAGTATTAGCCTAGCGGTCTACAATGAGCAGTTCTTC. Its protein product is CASSISLAVYNEQFF.

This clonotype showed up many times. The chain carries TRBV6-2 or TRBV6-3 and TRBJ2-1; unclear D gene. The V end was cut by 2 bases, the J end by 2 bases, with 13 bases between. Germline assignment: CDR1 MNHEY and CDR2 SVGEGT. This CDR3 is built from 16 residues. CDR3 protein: CASSYETPLTYNEQFF. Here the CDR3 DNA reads TGTGCCAGCAGTTACGAGACTCCACTTACCTACAATGAGCAGTTCTTC.

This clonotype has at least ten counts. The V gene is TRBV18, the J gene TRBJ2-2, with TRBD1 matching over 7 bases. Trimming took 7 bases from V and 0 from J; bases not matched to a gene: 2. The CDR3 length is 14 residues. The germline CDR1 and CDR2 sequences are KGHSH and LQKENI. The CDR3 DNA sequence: TGTGCCAGCTACGGGACAGCGAACACCGGGGAGCTGTTTTTT. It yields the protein CASYGTANTGELFF.

The chain's CDR3 is CSASGERDYEQYV. In nucleotides, the CDR3 is TGCAGTGCTAGTGGCGAGCGGGACTACGAGCAGTACGTC. The rearrangement links TRBV20-1 to TRBJ2-7, with 7 bases aligning to TRBD2. CDR3 length: 13 amino acids. The V and J ends lost 3 bases and 3 bases, in that order; junction bases with no gene match: 5. CDR1 is DFQATT, CDR2 SNEGSKA, per germline (reference sequence).

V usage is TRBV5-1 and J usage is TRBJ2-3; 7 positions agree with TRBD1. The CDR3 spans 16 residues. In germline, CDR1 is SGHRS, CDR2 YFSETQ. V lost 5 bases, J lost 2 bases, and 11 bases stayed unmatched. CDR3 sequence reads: CASRSQQGLSTDTQYF. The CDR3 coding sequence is TGCGCCAGCAGATCCCAACAGGGGCTTTCCACAGATACGCAGTATTTT.

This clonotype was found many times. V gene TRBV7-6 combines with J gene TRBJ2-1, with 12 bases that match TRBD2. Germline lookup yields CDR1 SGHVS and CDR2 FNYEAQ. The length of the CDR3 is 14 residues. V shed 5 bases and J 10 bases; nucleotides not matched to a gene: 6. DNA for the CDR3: TGTGCCAGCAGCGTGACTAGCGGGGGCCTAGAGCAGTTCTTC. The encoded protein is CASSVTSGGLEQFF.

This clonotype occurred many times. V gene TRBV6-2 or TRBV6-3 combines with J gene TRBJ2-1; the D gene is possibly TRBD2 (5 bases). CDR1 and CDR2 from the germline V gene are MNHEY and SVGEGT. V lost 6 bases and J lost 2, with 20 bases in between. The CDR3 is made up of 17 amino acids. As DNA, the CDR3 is TGTGCCAGCAGCACCTTAAGAGGGAGCGGAACCTACAATGAGCAGTTCTTC. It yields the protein CASSTLRGSGTYNEQFF.

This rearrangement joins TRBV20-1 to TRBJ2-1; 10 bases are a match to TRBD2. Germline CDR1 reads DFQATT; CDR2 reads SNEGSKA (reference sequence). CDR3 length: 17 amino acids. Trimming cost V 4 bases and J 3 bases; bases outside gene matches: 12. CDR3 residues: CSANTEALAGVYNEQFF. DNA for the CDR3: TGCAGTGCTAACACCGAAGCTCTAGCGGGAGTCTACAATGAGCAGTTCTTC.

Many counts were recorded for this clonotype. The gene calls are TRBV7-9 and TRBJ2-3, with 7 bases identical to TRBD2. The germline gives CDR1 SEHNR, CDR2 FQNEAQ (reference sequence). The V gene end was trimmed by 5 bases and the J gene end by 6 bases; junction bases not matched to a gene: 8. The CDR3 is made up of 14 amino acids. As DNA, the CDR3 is TGTGCCAGCAGCCAAGCGGCGGGAGTGGATACGCAGTATTTT. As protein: CASSQAAGVDTQYF.

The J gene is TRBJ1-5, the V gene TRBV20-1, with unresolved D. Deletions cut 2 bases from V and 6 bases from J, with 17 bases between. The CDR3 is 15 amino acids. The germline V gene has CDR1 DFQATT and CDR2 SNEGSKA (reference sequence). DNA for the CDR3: TGCAGTGCTAGATCAGTTGTCAGTGGTGGTCAGCCCCAGCATTTT. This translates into CSARSVVSGGQPQHF.